This T cell receptor beta chain was captured in a study of blood T cell repertoires in COVID-19. Study details: PBMCs, B-cell-depleted T cells, or T cells were the source of the cDNA or gDNA that made up the material.

Worth noting for this clone: This sample includes further DNA sequences coding for the same CDR3.

Trimming removed 5 bases at V and 1 base at J, with 8 bases between. CDR1 is SGHTA, CDR2 FQGTGA, per germline. The CDR3 spans 13 residues. TCRdb keeps only in-frame clones here, not all; method: immunoSEQ multiplex PCR. The repertoire includes about 210,000 clones, around nine tenths of them detected once, and 1.5% to 2% sits in the top ten. The chain combines TRBV7-3 with TRBJ1-1; D gene unclear. The TCR was taken from a man younger than 30 with active or convalescent COVID-19. The sequenced sample consisted of peripheral blood. The CDR3 loop reads CASSLDSNTEAFF. The CDR3 nucleotides are TGTGCCAGCAGCCTCGACTCGAACACTGAAGCTTTCTTT. The full variable domain, with the rest looked up from reference TRBV7-3 and TRBJ1-1, is GAGVSQTPSNKVTEKGKYVELRCDPISGHTALYWYRQSLGQGPEFLIYFQGTGAADDSGLPNDRFFAVRPEGSVSTLKIQRTERGDSAVYLCASSLDSNTEAFFGQGTRLTVV.